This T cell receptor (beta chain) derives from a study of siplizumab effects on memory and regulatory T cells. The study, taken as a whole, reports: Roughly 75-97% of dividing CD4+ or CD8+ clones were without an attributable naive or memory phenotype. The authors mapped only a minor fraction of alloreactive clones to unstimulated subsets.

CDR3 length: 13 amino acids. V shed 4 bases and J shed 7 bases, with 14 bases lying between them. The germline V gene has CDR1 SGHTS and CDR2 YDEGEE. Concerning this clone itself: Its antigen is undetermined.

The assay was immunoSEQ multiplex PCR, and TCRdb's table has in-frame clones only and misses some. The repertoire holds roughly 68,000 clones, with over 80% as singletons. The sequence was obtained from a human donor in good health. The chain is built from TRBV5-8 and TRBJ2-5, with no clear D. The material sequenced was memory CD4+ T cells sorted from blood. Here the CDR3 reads CASSQLLKATQYF. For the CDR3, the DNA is TGTGCCAGCAGCCAGTTACTCAAGGCGACCCAGTACTTC.